A selection of T cell receptor beta chains follows, all from one sample in a study of cytomegalovirus exposure and HLA in healthy donors. Clones were sequenced by immunoSEQ multiplex PCR, and TCRdb holds only the in-frame ones, with some missing. The table includes about 140,000 clones, under 70% detected once. Sequencing was done on a sample of PBMCs. The receptors derive from a woman aged 60-70 years in good health and CMV-seronegative. CDR3s include the opening cysteine and the closing phenylalanine or tryptophan. Each record gives: V gene, J gene, D gene, clone size, CDR3 protein, CDR3 DNA. The D gene is left open where the match is weak. Size is omitted from some rows. Given values are once, few, many or a class for expanded clones.

TRBV10-3	TRBJ2-5	.	.	CAISEASHQETQYF	TGTGCCATCAGTGAGGCTAGCCACCAAGAGACCCAGTACTTC
TRBV7-2	TRBJ1-6	.	once	CASSLRPAQVLHF	TGTGCCAGCAGCTTACGTCCGGCGCAGGTCCTCCACTTT
TRBV5-1	TRBJ2-7	TRBD1	.	CASSLQPGQDYEQYF	TGCGCCAGCAGCCTCCAGCCGGGACAGGATTACGAGCAGTACTTC
TRBV6-6	TRBJ1-1	.	.	CATKRGNTEAFF	TGTGCCACCAAGAGAGGGAACACTGAAGCTTTCTTT
TRBV6-1	TRBJ2-5	.	.	CASSEAPTGVITQYF	TGTGCCAGCAGTGAAGCCCCTACCGGGGTCATCACCCAGTACTTC
TRBV19	TRBJ1-6	.	once	CATRRGRGSPLHF	TGTGCCACCCGCCGGGGTAGGGGGTCACCCCTCCACTTT
TRBV5-4	TRBJ1-1	.	.	CASSSDREAFF	TGTGCCAGCAGCTCCGACAGGGAAGCTTTCTTT
TRBV2	TRBJ2-3	TRBD2	few	CASSDGGLAGGTSTDTQYF	TGTGCCAGCAGTGATGGAGGACTAGCGGGGGGTACTAGCACAGATACGCAGTATTTT
TRBV9	TRBJ1-1	.	.	CASSVDDWAGNTEAFF	TGTGCCAGCAGCGTAGATGATTGGGCGGGGAACACTGAAGCTTTCTTT
TRBV6-5	TRBJ2-2	TRBD1	few	CASRKTGQRTGELFF	TGTGCCAGCAGGAAAACGGGACAGAGAACCGGGGAGCTGTTTTTT
TRBV5-1	TRBJ2-1	TRBD2	.	CASSFRAGRMNEQFF	TGCGCCAGCAGCTTCCGAGCGGGAAGGATGAATGAGCAGTTCTTC
TRBV2	TRBJ2-1	TRBD2	.	CASKRLADNEQFF	TGTGCCAGTAAAAGACTAGCGGACAATGAGCAGTTCTTC
TRBV7-2	TRBJ2-7	TRBD2	.	CASSNQTSGEKEQYF	TGTGCCAGCAGTAACCAGACTAGCGGGGAGAAAGAGCAGTACTTC
TRBV7-9	TRBJ2-5	TRBD1	.	CASSFNGPTGGIETQYF	TGTGCCAGCAGCTTTAACGGTCCCACAGGGGGCATAGAGACCCAGTACTTC
TRBV28	TRBJ2-7	TRBD1	once	CASSNRGYEQYF	TGTGCCAGCAGTAACAGGGGCTACGAGCAGTACTTC
TRBV5-4	TRBJ2-5	TRBD2	.	CASSEPGLAGETQYF	TGTGCCAGCAGCGAACCGGGACTAGCGGGGGAGACCCAGTACTTC
TRBV20-1	TRBJ2-3	.	.	CSAEGTDTQYF	TGCAGTGCGGAGGGGACAGATACGCAGTATTTT
TRBV6-6	TRBJ1-2	.	few	CASSYRLEGNYGYTF	TGTGCCAGCAGTTACCGCTTAGAGGGTAACTATGGCTACACCTTC
TRBV4-2	TRBJ2-7	.	.	CASSRAWGDHEQYF	TGTGCCAGCAGCCGCGCTTGGGGGGACCACGAGCAGTACTTC
TRBV5-1	TRBJ2-1	.	.	CASSLGPGLSYNEQFF	TGCGCCAGCAGCTTGGGTCCAGGGCTCTCCTACAATGAGCAGTTCTTC
TRBV5-3	TRBJ1-2	TRBD1	few	CARSFGTGIPYGYTF	TGTGCCAGAAGCTTCGGGACAGGGATCCCTTATGGCTACACCTTC
TRBV6-5	TRBJ1-2	.	few	CASTPTTNYGYTF	TGTGCCAGCACTCCGACAACTAACTATGGCTACACCTTC
TRBV7-9	TRBJ1-5	TRBD1	.	CASSLDRGPRNQPQHF	TGTGCCAGCAGCCTCGACAGGGGACCAAGGAATCAGCCCCAGCATTTT
TRBV5-1	TRBJ1-1	.	once	CASSLGGGFFEAFF	TGCGCCAGCAGCTTGGGGGGCGGATTCTTTGAAGCTTTCTTT
TRBV19	TRBJ1-5	.	.	CASSVSTGRVRQPQHF	TGTGCCAGTAGCGTCTCCACGGGCAGGGTTCGTCAGCCCCAGCATTTT
TRBV5-3	TRBJ2-5	TRBD2	few	CARSLDRLAGGNQYF	TGTGCCAGAAGCTTGGATCGGCTAGCGGGAGGGAATCAGTACTTC
TRBV4-1	TRBJ2-7	.	.	CASSRTEEGYEQYF	TGCGCCAGCAGCCGGACTGAGGAGGGCTACGAGCAGTACTTC
TRBV4-1	TRBJ1-3	TRBD1	.	CASSPDRLNSGNTIYF	TGCGCCAGCAGCCCGGACAGGCTGAACTCTGGAAACACCATATATTTT
TRBV28	TRBJ2-5	TRBD1	.	CASSLFDRAATQYF	TGTGCCAGCAGTTTATTTGACAGGGCAGCGACCCAGTACTTC
TRBV4-3	TRBJ2-7	.	.	CASSQDGQRYEQYF	TGCGCCAGCAGCCAAGACGGCCAGCGCTACGAGCAGTACTTC
TRBV9	TRBJ2-5	.	once	CASSQGGPAQTQYF	TGTGCCAGCAGCCAGGGGGGACCAGCCCAGACCCAGTACTTC
TRBV9	TRBJ1-6	TRBD1	few	CASSVEGTGGNSPLHF	TGTGCCAGCAGCGTAGAGGGCACAGGGGGGAATTCACCCCTCCACTTT
TRBV7-2	TRBJ2-5	.	.	CASSLAGETQYF	TGTGCCAGCAGCTTAGCTGGCGAGACCCAGTACTTC
TRBV6-5	TRBJ2-3	.	.	CASTITDTQYF	TGTGCCAGCACCATCACAGATACGCAGTATTTT
TRBV5-1	TRBJ2-7	.	few	CASSRGGVDEQYF	TGCGCCAGCAGTAGGGGGGGAGTGGACGAGCAGTACTTC
TRBV7-3	TRBJ2-6	TRBD2	few	CASSPSGRAAGGANVLTF	TGTGCCAGCAGCCCTAGCGGGAGGGCAGCGGGGGGGGCCAACGTCCTGACTTTC
TRBV19	TRBJ2-2	.	.	CASSGASSTGELFF	TGTGCCAGTAGTGGGGCTTCGAGCACCGGGGAGCTGTTTTTT
TRBV9	TRBJ1-5	.	.	CASSVDPGQPQHF	TGTGCCAGCAGCGTAGATCCAGGTCAGCCCCAGCATTTT
TRBV27	TRBJ2-3	TRBD2	.	CASSLVGLGATQYF	TGTGCCAGCAGTTTAGTCGGACTAGGGGCAACGCAGTATTTT
TRBV29-1	TRBJ1-2	TRBD1	.	CSVDGTGGDYGYTF	TGCAGCGTTGATGGGACAGGGGGTGACTATGGCTACACCTTC
TRBV10-1	TRBJ2-4	.	.	CASSMDRDCQAGGPGAKNIQYF	TGCGCCAGCAGTATGGACAGGGATTGTCAGGCGGGAGGGCCCGGGGCCAAAAACATTCAGTACTTC
TRBV23-1	TRBJ1-1	TRBD1	.	CACGRQGASEAFF	TGCGCCTGTGGTAGACAGGGGGCATCTGAAGCTTTCTTT
TRBV7-3	TRBJ2-3	.	once	CASSDDYTSTDTQYF	TGTGCCAGCAGCGACGACTACACTAGCACAGATACGCAGTATTTT
TRBV5-1	TRBJ2-5	.	.	CASSWRTGETQYF	TGCGCCAGCAGCTGGCGGACGGGGGAGACCCAGTACTTC
TRBV25-1	TRBJ1-1	.	.	CASSEVSSGYTEAFF	TGTGCCAGCAGTGAGGTATCTAGCGGGTACACTGAAGCTTTCTTT
TRBV15	TRBJ2-7	.	once	CATSFGQGYEQYF	TGTGCCACCAGCTTCGGTCAGGGATACGAGCAGTACTTC
TRBV28	TRBJ1-1	.	few	CASSSAGLTEAFF	TGTGCCAGCAGTTCCGCAGGGCTCACTGAAGCTTTCTTT
TRBV5-4	TRBJ2-5	.	.	CASSSWPQETQYF	TGTGCCAGCAGCTCGTGGCCCCAAGAGACCCAGTACTTC
TRBV2	TRBJ2-2	TRBD2	.	CASLAGGWSGELFF	TGTGCCAGCTTAGCGGGAGGCTGGAGCGGGGAGCTGTTTTTT
TRBV15	TRBJ2-2	TRBD1	.	CATSRLGTGVSGELFF	TGTGCCACCAGCAGATTGGGGACAGGGGTTAGCGGGGAGCTGTTTTTT
TRBV7-2	TRBJ1-1	TRBD1	.	CASRRQGGTEAFF	TGTGCCAGCAGACGACAGGGTGGCACTGAAGCTTTCTTT
TRBV5-1	TRBJ2-3	TRBD2	.	CASSLEASGGYGDTQYF	TGCGCCAGCAGCTTGGAGGCTAGCGGGGGGTATGGAGATACGCAGTATTTT
TRBV7-6	TRBJ2-3	TRBD2	.	CASSLAWWLAGARGGTDTQYF	TGTGCCAGCAGCTTAGCCTGGTGGCTAGCGGGAGCGAGGGGGGGCACAGATACGCAGTATTTT
TRBV7-6	TRBJ2-5	TRBD2	.	CASSLDPSGEEVETQYF	TGTGCCAGCAGCTTAGACCCCAGCGGGGAGGAGGTAGAGACCCAGTACTTC